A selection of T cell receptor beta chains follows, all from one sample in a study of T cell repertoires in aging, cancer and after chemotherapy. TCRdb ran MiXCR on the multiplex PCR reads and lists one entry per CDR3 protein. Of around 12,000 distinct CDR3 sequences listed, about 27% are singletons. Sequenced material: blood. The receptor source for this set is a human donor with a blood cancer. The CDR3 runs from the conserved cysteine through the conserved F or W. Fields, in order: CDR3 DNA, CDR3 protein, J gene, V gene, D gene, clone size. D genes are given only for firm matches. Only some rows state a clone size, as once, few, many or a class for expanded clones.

TGTGCCAGCAGCCCAAGACAGGGGGGATCCCAAGAGACCCAGTACTTC	CASSPRQGGSQETQYF	TRBJ2-5	TRBV12-1	.	.
TGTGCCAGCAGTTCCCTGGGACAGTCTAATGAAAAACTGTTTTTT	CASSSLGQSNEKLFF	TRBJ1-4	TRBV27	TRBD1	medium-sized
TGTGCCAGTACCTCTAGAAAGGCGATAGGAGGCTACACCTTC	CASTSRKAIGGYTF	TRBJ1-2	TRBV19	.	medium-sized
TGTGCCAGCAGCCAAGAAGGAGCGGGAGGGATCTCCTACAATGAGCAGTTCTTC	CASSQEGAGGISYNEQFF	TRBJ2-1	TRBV14	TRBD2	.
TGTGCCAGCAGCTTGGACCCCAGGGGGCCGGGAAACACCATATATTTT	CASSLDPRGPGNTIYF	TRBJ1-3	TRBV5-6	TRBD1	.
TGTGCCACCTCGACTAGCGGGGGGAAATTCCCCTACAATGAGCAGTTCTTC	CATSTSGGKFPYNEQFF	TRBJ2-1	TRBV19	TRBD2	medium-sized
TGTGCCAGCAGACTAGTGGCAGATACGCAGTATTTT	CASRLVADTQYF	TRBJ2-3	TRBV7-2	.	few
TGTGCCAGCAGCTTATCGGACAGGGGGCTGGATGAGCAGTTCTTC	CASSLSDRGLDEQFF	TRBJ2-1	TRBV7-6	TRBD1	medium-sized
TGTGCCAGTAGTACCCCGGCGCGGGGGGGCCAAGAGACCCAGTACTTC	CASSTPARGGQETQYF	TRBJ2-5	TRBV19	TRBD2	many
TGTGCCAGCAGTGTAGGGCCCAATCAGCCCCAGCATTTT	CASSVGPNQPQHF	TRBJ1-5	TRBV25-1	.	.
TGTGCCACCAGAGCGGGGGAGAGAGACGAGCAGTACTTC	CATRAGERDEQYF	TRBJ2-7	TRBV5-4	TRBD2	few
TGTGCCAGCAGCGCTGACCTGGGGACTAGCGGGACCTATGAGCAGTTCTTC	CASSADLGTSGTYEQFF	TRBJ2-1	TRBV6-5	TRBD2	.
TGTGCCAGCTCACTATTTCTGCAGGGCAGGGGCACAGATACGCAGTATTTT	CASSLFLQGRGTDTQYF	TRBJ2-3	TRBV18	.	medium-sized
TGTGCCAGCAGCTTGGACGGCCAGGGGGCCCACGAGCAGTACTTC	CASSLDGQGAHEQYF	TRBJ2-7	TRBV5-4	TRBD1	.
TGTGCCAGCAGTTACTCTTGGGGGACAGCAAACACCGGGGAGTTGTTTTTT	CASSYSWGTANTGELFF	TRBJ2-2	TRBV6-5	TRBD1	.
TGTGCCAGTAGTATAGGCAGGACCGCCTACGAGCAGTACTTC	CASSIGRTAYEQYF	TRBJ2-7	TRBV19	.	.
TGTGCCAGCAGCTCGGGACTAGCGTCATACAATGAGCAGTTCTTC	CASSSGLASYNEQFF	TRBJ2-1	TRBV7-2	TRBD2	.
TGTGCCAGCGGACAGGACGTGAACACTGAAGCTTTCTTT	CASGQDVNTEAFF	TRBJ1-1	TRBV11-1	TRBD1	.
TGCAGTGCTTTTCTGACAGGGGGCTTTGGCTACACCTTC	CSAFLTGGFGYTF	TRBJ1-2	TRBV20-1	TRBD1	.
TGTGCCAGCAGTTTAGCTTCTGGAAACACCATATATTTT	CASSLASGNTIYF	TRBJ1-3	TRBV12-3/TRBV12-4	.	many
TGTGCCTGGAGTGTGATCCTAGCGGGGGAGACCCAGTACTTC	CAWSVILAGETQYF	TRBJ2-5	TRBV30	TRBD2	medium-sized
TGTGCCAGCACCCGGGGACTAGCGGGAGTGCTCAAGCAGTACTTC	CASTRGLAGVLKQYF	TRBJ2-7	TRBV12-3/TRBV12-4	TRBD2	.
TGTGCCAGCAGCTTAGTAACCACCTTTGGAAACACCATATATTTT	CASSLVTTFGNTIYF	TRBJ1-3	TRBV11-2	.	once
TGTGCCAGTAGTACCAACAAGTCAAATCAGCCCCAGCATTTT	CASSTNKSNQPQHF	TRBJ1-5	TRBV19	.	many
TGTGCCAGCAGTTTATGGGGACAGGGGCCGCAAAAAGGAGAGACCCAGTACTTC	CASSLWGQGPQKGETQYF	TRBJ2-5	TRBV27	TRBD1	.
TGTGCCAGCAGCCCAGACAGTACGTATGGCTACACCTTC	CASSPDSTYGYTF	TRBJ1-2	TRBV7-2	.	few
TGTGCCAGCAGCTTTGTCGACCGGAGCGGGGAGCTGTTTTTT	CASSFVDRSGELFF	TRBJ2-2	TRBV5-6	.	medium-sized
TGCAGTGCAAAACCAACGGGACTAGACTACAATGAGCAGTTCTTC	CSAKPTGLDYNEQFF	TRBJ2-1	TRBV20-1	TRBD2	.
TGTGCCAGCAGCTACGAATCCTGGGATGAAAAACTGTTTTTT	CASSYESWDEKLFF	TRBJ1-4	TRBV5-5	.	.
TGTGCCAGCAGCTTAGCCGGCCCTTCGGAGGAAGAGACCCAGTACTTC	CASSLAGPSEEETQYF	TRBJ2-5	TRBV11-1	.	.
TGTGCCAGCGCGGACCTACAAGGCGGGGAGCTGTTTTTT	CASADLQGGELFF	TRBJ2-2	TRBV7-6	.	medium-sized
TGTGCCAGCAGCTTAACAGGAGACACTGAAGCTTTCTTT	CASSLTGDTEAFF	TRBJ1-1	TRBV7-2	.	.
TGCAGTGCTAGAGATAGGCGGAGGACACAAAATGAGCAGTTCTTC	CSARDRRRTQNEQFF	TRBJ2-1	TRBV20-1	.	.
TGTGCCAGCAGCCCCAGTTTAGGGCCCTATGAGCAGTTCTTC	CASSPSLGPYEQFF	TRBJ2-1	TRBV6-6	.	medium-sized
TGTGCCAGTGCGGGAGGGACAGGGAGGAAGACAGATACGCAGTATTTT	CASAGGTGRKTDTQYF	TRBJ2-3	TRBV5-6	.	medium-sized
TGTGCCAGCAGTACCCGGACAGGATTCACAGATACGCAGTATTTT	CASSTRTGFTDTQYF	TRBJ2-3	TRBV6-4	TRBD1	.
TGTGCCAGCAGTTTAATGGAGGGTGCCACCGGGGAGCTGTTTTTT	CASSLMEGATGELFF	TRBJ2-2	TRBV12-3/TRBV12-4	.	few
TGTGCCAGCTTATTCTATGGCCAGCAAGGAGCTTTCTTT	CASLFYGQQGAFF	TRBJ1-1	TRBV18	.	.
TGCAGCGTTAGAACAGGGCGGGAAAACATTCAGTACTTC	CSVRTGRENIQYF	TRBJ2-4	TRBV29-1	.	medium-sized
TGTGCCAGCACGAGAGGCGGCTATGGCTACACCTTC	CASTRGGYGYTF	TRBJ1-2	TRBV19	.	.
TGTGCCAGTAAAGCCGGGATCACTGAAGCTTTCTTT	CASKAGITEAFF	TRBJ1-1	TRBV19	.	few